This T cell receptor beta chain emerged from a study of a mutant IDH1 vaccine in newly diagnosed glioma. Whole-study findings and limits: Vaccination elicited immune responses in 90% to 95% of patients.

Sequencing used immunoSEQ multiplex PCR; TCRdb keeps in-frame clones, though not all of them. The sample has nearly 50,000 clones; 86% are singletons. On this clone itself: Antigen unknown.

The time point is: baseline, week 1 (first vaccination visit). Treatment defined: pre-vaccination baseline after standard-of-care therapy. The CDR3 is 15 amino acids. Germline V gene data show CDR1 as SEHNR and CDR2 as FQNEAQ (reference sequence). J was trimmed by 3 bases and V by 5 bases; bases with no gene match: 7. This TCR was sampled from a man aged 40-49 years with glioma. The V gene is TRBV7-9, the J gene TRBJ2-7; 10 bases are a match to TRBD2. This material consisted of PBMCs, taken from a glioma patient treated with radiotherapy, temozolomide or both. In nucleotides, the CDR3 is TGTGCCAGCAGCGGACAGCGGGAGGGCCGCTACGAGCAGTACTTC. Amino acid sequence: CASSGQREGRYEQYF.